This TCR beta chain comes out of a study of blood T cell repertoires in COVID-19. Study as a whole: PBMCs, B-cell-depleted T cells, or T cells were the source of the cDNA or gDNA that made up the material.

In germline, CDR1 is ENHRY, CDR2 SYGVKD. This CDR3 has 13 amino acids. Trimming left V 10 bases short and J 0 bases short, with 11 bases between. Method: immunoSEQ multiplex PCR; TCRdb's copy keeps in-frame clones and lacks some. The sample contains 94,000 or so clones, approximately 80% of which appear only once. The receptor's source is a man in his 60s with acute or convalescent COVID-19. The rearrangement links TRBV10-3 to TRBJ2-3; weak D call: TRBD2 (6 bases). Material for sequencing was peripheral blood. In nucleotides, the CDR3 is TGTGCCAGTAGCGGAGCTAGCACAGATACGCAGTATTTT. Residues: CASSGASTDTQYF.